This is a list of T cell receptor beta chains from one sample in a study of blood T cells in healthy people across ages. TCRdb re-called the 5' RACE reads through MiXCR, storing one row per CDR3 protein. The sample holds 1.5 million to 2 million distinct CDR3 sequences, under 30% seen once. The sequenced sample was blood. The source of these receptors is a woman aged 25 to 39 in good health. The conserved cysteine and the conserved F or W are not part of the CDR3 here.

J gene | V gene | CDR3 protein
TRBJ2-7 | TRBV6-2/TRBV6-3 | ASRLAGNTGEQY
TRBJ1-4 | TRBV28 | ASSFGGASNEKLF
TRBJ2-7 | TRBV28 | ASSALQGRTYEQY
TRBJ2-1 | TRBV4-3 | ASSLRGTDEQF
TRBJ2-5 | TRBV4-1 | ASREQGSQETQY
TRBJ2-3 | TRBV24-1 | ATSDPRGSTDTQY
TRBJ2-3 | TRBV7-2 | ASRKNTDTQY
TRBJ2-3 | TRBV20-1 | SARDRHHLPIGGSTDTQY
TRBJ1-1 | TRBV5-1 | ASSLAVGTGDTEAF
TRBJ2-3 | TRBV29-1 | SVGGLAGGPTDTQY
TRBJ2-5 | TRBV4-1 | ASSPLLSKQETQY
TRBJ2-5 | TRBV7-3 | AISMTGGEAQY
TRBJ2-5 | TRBV29-1 | SVLPLEKQETQY
TRBJ2-3 | TRBV7-9 | ASSSGLAGGSTSTDTQY
TRBJ1-6 | TRBV5-1 | ASSFTSGTANSPLH
TRBJ2-6 | TRBV2 | ASSDEGAAGANVLT
TRBJ2-3 | TRBV11-3 | ASSSGTGRTDTQY
TRBJ2-1 | TRBV12-3/TRBV12-4 | ASSRTGTGLGNEQF
NA | TRBV6-2/TRBV6-3 | ASSGLAHFYEQY
TRBJ2-7 | TRBV5-6 | ASSLGPGQGLSYEQY
TRBJ2-7 | TRBV20-1 | SAKLTSGPYNEQY
TRBJ1-4 | TRBV15 | ATSRGSGTYDEKLF
TRBJ2-1 | TRBV6-1 | ASSETSINNEQF
TRBJ2-2 | TRBV7-2 | ASRAQGAPNTGELF
TRBJ2-7 | TRBV7-2 | ASSLEGQWTSGRVSYEQY
TRBJ2-5 | TRBV5-1 | ASRDHTGGQETQY
TRBJ2-1 | TRBV4-1 | ASSQDRGRGGNEQF
TRBJ2-7 | TRBV28 | ASSPGLSTPSSYKQY
TRBJ2-5 | TRBV6-5 | ASGSGRETQY
TRBJ2-1 | TRBV6-5 | ASSYGGSGSVEQF
TRBJ2-7 | TRBV5-6 | ASSWKTYEQY
TRBJ2-7 | TRBV5-1 | ASSLGTSYNEQY
TRBJ2-7 | TRBV5-1 | ASSSSGGQYEQY
TRBJ1-2 | TRBV5-1 | ARSLTPGTGNSGYT
TRBJ1-1 | TRBV12-5 | ASGGGMNTEAF
TRBJ2-7 | TRBV6-5 | ASSYRAPGDEQY
TRBJ1-4 | TRBV28 | ASSLWGEKLF
TRBJ1-2 | TRBV12-3/TRBV12-4 | ASSDDRGYGYT
TRBJ1-2 | TRBV24-1 | ATSDGRDKRLTNYGYT
TRBJ2-1 | TRBV29-1 | SVGVYPNEQF
TRBJ2-3 | TRBV4-3 | ASSQGASQRGTDTQY
TRBJ1-1 | TRBV10-3 | AISEWGGNTEAF